This T cell receptor beta chain was found in a study of long-term antiretroviral therapy in people with HIV (dated 2022 in TCRdb). General notes on the study: The earliest samples were collected roughly a decade before the 2015 WHO recommendation for immediate ART, at a time when ART was usually postponed until CD4 counts fell. A retrospective serial study tested whether changes in peripheral blood TRB repertoire composition and diversity were associated with ART initiation and durable HIV suppression. From some 28 adults with confirmed HIV infection, the cohort provided some 200 cryopreserved PBMC samples, gathered serially across a mean of approximately six years (range 1-12). Among the 25 to 35 participants with HIV, fewer than twelve were female. No cross-contamination during QIAcube processing turned up in test extractions that ran a monoclonal T-cell line alongside 33 polyclonal samples. Paper-wide results and their limitations: No data were available on ART adherence, viral resistance or therapy changes, limiting inferences about post-ART repertoire changes. Because cell numbers in pre-ART samples were limited, unsorted PBMC were profiled instead of sorted CD4+ and CD8+ T cells. Because PBMC availability was limited, only the TCR beta chain was sequenced, with no alpha chain pairing. The samples span the years 2004 to 2017, and the ART regimens used may be less effective than current regimens. Expanded TRB clones identified before ART initiation dominated the repertoire at all time points, although this dominance fluctuated and declined in many PLHIV after ART. Starting ART was linked to a significant rise in TRB diversity, yet even after long-term ART the diversity remained significantly lower than in transplant donor controls. Compared with controls, HIV repertoires had narrower CDR3 length ranges, and the network structure pointed to an antigen-experienced repertoire that shifted only slightly toward naive after ART.

Sequencing of the TRB variable region was done with the immunoSEQ hsTCRB v3.0 assay at survey level resolution. TRB sequencing targeted a depth of about 40,000-55,000 T-cell genomes per sample. TRB libraries were pooled and sequenced on an Illumina MiSeq using a v3 150-cycle kit. The original pipeline was this. Repertoire analysis ran in R within a reproducible Nextflow workflow covering QC, data transformation and analysis. LymphoSeq2, an R package for exploring AIRR-Seq data, was used to implement custom analyses. A handful of samples that produced fewer than 5000 total TRB sequences were removed, so some 190 HIV repertoires were analyzed. Among the roughly 200 retained HIV repertoires, 55 to 60 were collected before ART initiation and around 130 after ART initiation. Repertoires were downsampled to 5000 TRB nucleotide sequences, and summary statistics were averaged over 100 downsampling iterations. Only TRB sequences with CDR3 regions of at least seven amino acids were retained for analysis. Two measures captured diversity: a Shannon entropy-derived clonality score and the Gini coefficient. In repertoire networks, the top 5000 CDR3 amino acid sequences were linked whenever an edit distance of one separated two sequences. Antigen specificity groups and MHC restriction were predicted for TRB CDR3 amino acid sequences with GLIPH2. To flag known associations with CMV, EBV, HIV or tissue antigens, CDR3 amino acid sequences were compared against VDJdb and McPAS-TCR. Pre-ART, post-ART and control groups were compared with Wilcoxon signed-rank tests and Holm-Bonferroni correction. As stored in TCRdb, this immuneACCESS dataset retains in-frame rearrangements with V and J assigned. A fraction of the clones does not appear; measured against another copy, unresolved V genes explain less than half of the discrepancy, and the remainder lacks a known reason. That table furnishes V, J and clone size, whereas the DNA furnished D and trimming. This sample gives about 33,000 clones in total; 97% of them show up just once. The ten largest clones add up to less than 3% of the sample.

The cysteine opens and the phenylalanine closes a CDR3 of 14 amino acids. The entry retains the CDR3 DNA only, 42 bases that are in frame from base 1. CDR1 ENHRY and CDR2 SYGVKD are derived from the germline V gene. Trimming accounts for 10 bases at V and 3 bases at J, while the number of junction bases matched to no gene is 7. With regard to this clone: The antigen it binds to is not known. No much larger clone is present one base from it, and per-base qualities are unavailable.

To be included, a participant needed at least one PBMC sample from before ART initiation plus at least two post-ART samples. All participants with HIV were treated in the United States of America. Before DNA extraction, cryopreserved samples containing roughly 1-10 million PBMC were thawed and washed. At the time of the earliest PBMC sample, participants with HIV were aged between roughly 20 and 55 years. PBMC samples were contributed by each participant from 1-4 timepoints before ART initiation and 2-8 timepoints after ART initiation, with a median of 7 samples. Serial HIV viral load, CD4+ T-cell count, ART history and demographic data were obtained for every participant. Genomic DNA was extracted from unsorted PBMC with a Qiagen kit on a QIAcube, processed in batches of 12 samples.

The chain joins TRBV10-3 to TRBJ2-2, and TRBD1 matches 8 of the central bases. The sequenced sample was unsorted PBMCs, obtained 6.9 years after starting antiretroviral therapy. This receptor was obtained from a man aged 30 to 45 with HIV. The bases are TGTGCCAACGGACAGGGAAGGGACACCGGGGAGCTGTTTTTT. Its protein is CANGQGRDTGELFF.